The present TCR beta chain was sequenced within a study of radiation and T cells in renal cell carcinoma. Study-wide findings and caveats: Top tumor clonotypes rose in blood 2 weeks post-radiation, then contracted. Without pretreatment biopsies, baseline tumor clonotype presence was undetermined.

Method: immunoSEQ multiplex PCR; TCRdb's copy keeps in-frame clones and lacks some. There are tens of thousands of clones in the sample; about 79% occur only once, and less than 7% lies in the top ten. For this clone: Antigen unknown.

Time point noted: baseline pretreatment blood. The treatment: 15 Gy SBRT to primary tumor, nephrectomy 4 weeks later. After SBRT, blood was collected at 2 and 4 weeks, plus baseline. The patient's renal cell carcinoma had clear cell pathology. The material sequenced was blood, taken from a patient whose treatment included radiotherapy and nephrectomy. This TCR derives from a man aged 55 to 70 with renal cell carcinoma.

The CDR3 DNA sequence: TGTGCCAGTAGCAACTCCCGGGATCAGCCCCAGCATTTT. Protein sequence: CASSNSRDQPQHF. The rearrangement uses TRBV19 and TRBJ1-5; D remains ambiguous. Germline V CDR1 and CDR2: LNHDA, SQIVND (reference sequence). V lost 6 bases and J 5 bases, leaving 11 bases between the germline ends. The CDR3 runs to 13 residues.